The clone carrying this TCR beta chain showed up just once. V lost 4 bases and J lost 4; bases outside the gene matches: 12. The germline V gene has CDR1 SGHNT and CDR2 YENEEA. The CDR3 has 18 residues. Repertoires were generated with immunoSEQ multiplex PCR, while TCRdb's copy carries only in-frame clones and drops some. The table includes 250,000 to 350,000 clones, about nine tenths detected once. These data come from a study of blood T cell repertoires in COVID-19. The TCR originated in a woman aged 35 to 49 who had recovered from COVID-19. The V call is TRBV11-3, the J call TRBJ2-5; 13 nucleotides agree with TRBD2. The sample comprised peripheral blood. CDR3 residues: CASSWYRRTSGRRETQYF. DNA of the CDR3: TGTGCCAGCAGCTGGTACCGAAGGACTAGCGGGAGAAGAGAGACCCAGTACTTC. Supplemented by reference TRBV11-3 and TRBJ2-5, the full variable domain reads EAGVVQSPRYKIIEKKQPVAFWCNPISGHNTLYWYLQNLGQGPELLIRYENEEAVDDSQLPKDRFSAERLKGVDSTLKIQPAELGDSAVYLCASSWYRRTSGRRETQYFGPGTRLLVL.